This TCR beta chain was captured by sequencing in a study of blood T cell repertoires in COVID-19. V was trimmed by 7 bases and J by 0 bases, leaving 16 bases between them. This CDR3 has 16 amino acids. CDR1 LNHDA and CDR2 SQIVND come from the germline V gene (reference sequence). Under the authors' procedure: Amplification from reference gene primers served as the basis for estimated nucleated cell counts. Repertoires were generated with immunoSEQ multiplex PCR, while TCRdb's copy carries only in-frame clones and drops some. Clone size and V and J calls were adopted from that table, with D and trimming inferred from the DNA. The repertoire has more than 350,000 clones, 70% to 90% of them found once; the top ten carry roughly 1.4%.

The source of this sequence is a woman aged 18-30 years who had been exposed to COVID-19. The genes are TRBV19 and TRBJ1-3; weak D call: TRBD1 (5 bases). Sequences were obtained from PBMCs or T cells enriched from blood (not recorded which). The DNA of the CDR3 is TGTGCCAGTAATGCGGGGGGAGGTAGCTCTGGAAACACCATATATTTT. It specifies CASNAGGGSSGNTIYF.